Below are 6 T cell receptor beta chains sequenced from a single sample in a study of graft-versus-host responses after intestinal transplantation. The assay was immunoSEQ multiplex PCR, and TCRdb's table has in-frame clones only and misses some. The profile covers about 85,000 clones, with roughly four fifths appearing a single time and about a sixth taken by the ten largest. Their cognate antigens are unknown. The specimen comprised unstimulated CD8+ T cells sorted from spleen or lymph node cells, sampled before intestinal transplant. Every receptor here comes from a human donor who received an intestinal transplant.

The chain uses TRBV10-3 and TRBJ2-1; tentatively, D is TRBD1 or TRBD2 (5 bases each). This CDR3 is built from 10 residues. Germline V lookup: CDR1 ENHRY, CDR2 SYGVKD. Trimming removed 11 bases from V and 8 bases from J, with 10 bases in between. Here the CDR3 reads CAARGDEQFF. CDR3 DNA: TGTGCCGCAAGGGGAGATGAGCAGTTCTTC.

The genes are TRBV11-2 and TRBJ2-5, with D possibly TRBD2 on 6 matching bases. This CDR3 is 16 amino acids long. V lost 1 base, J lost 6 bases, and 18 bases lay in between. Germline CDR1 reads SGHAT; CDR2 reads FQNNGV. The CDR3 loop is CASSLVVRGSIKTQYF. CDR3 coding DNA: TGTGCCAGCAGCTTAGTAGTCCGGGGGAGTATAAAGACCCAGTACTTC. The full variable domain, in which reference TRBV11-2 and TRBJ2-5 provide the parts outside the CDR3, is EAGVAQSPRYKIIEKRQSVAFWCNPISGHATLYWYQQILGQGPKLLIQFQNNGVVDDSQLPKDRFSAERLKGVDSTLKIQPAKLEDSAVYLCASSLVVRGSIKTQYFGPGTRLLVL.

The chain joins TRBV5-1 to TRBJ1-2, with D possibly being TRBD1 (5 bases). This CDR3 has 12 residues. Trimming pared 3 bases from V and 6 bases from J, leaving 9 bases between. Germline V CDR1 and CDR2: SGHRS, YFSETQ. CDR3 in amino acids: CASSYWGHGYTF. DNA of the CDR3: TGCGCCAGCAGCTATTGGGGACATGGCTACACCTTC.

The gene calls are TRBV7-8 and TRBJ1-5; tentatively, D is TRBD1 (5 bases). Trimming shortened V by 5 bases and J by 0 bases, and 23 bases separated the two germline ends. This CDR3 is built from 19 residues. CDR1 is SGHVS, CDR2 FQNEAQ, per germline. This CDR3 is CASSKITRLGLNSNQPQHF. CDR3 nucleotide sequence: TGTGCCAGCAGCAAAATCACGAGGCTGGGGCTCAATAGCAATCAGCCCCAGCATTTT.

V gene TRBV6-1 combines with J gene TRBJ2-7; possibly TRBD1 for D (6 bases). V lost 6 bases to trimming and J lost 0 bases, with 15 bases between them. The CDR3 spans 15 residues. Germline values: CDR1 MNHNS, CDR2 SASEGT. CDR3 region: CASRRTDHSSYEQYF. The CDR3 DNA is TGTGCCAGCAGGAGGACAGACCACAGCTCCTACGAGCAGTACTTC.

The rearrangement joins TRBV6-5 to TRBJ2-5; possible D gene TRBD1, 6 bases. This CDR3 is 14 amino acids long. Germline V gene data show CDR1 as MNHEY and CDR2 as SVGAGI. V lost 3 bases and J lost 7, with 15 bases in between. The CDR3 loop is CASSYSDSPWTQYF. As DNA, the CDR3 is TGTGCCAGCAGTTATTCGGACAGCCCGTGGACCCAGTACTTC.